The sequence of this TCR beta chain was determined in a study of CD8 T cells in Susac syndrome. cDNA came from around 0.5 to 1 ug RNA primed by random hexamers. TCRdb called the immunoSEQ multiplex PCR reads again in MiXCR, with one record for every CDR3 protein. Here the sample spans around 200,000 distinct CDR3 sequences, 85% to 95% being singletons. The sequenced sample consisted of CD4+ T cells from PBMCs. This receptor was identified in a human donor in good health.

DNA for the CDR3: TGTGCCAGCAGCCAAGATCTAGGGGATGCGCGTGAGCAGTTCTTC. Its translation is CASSQDLGDAREQFF. V is TRBV3-1 and J is TRBJ2-1; TRBD1 is a possible D gene (5 bases). Germline CDR1 is LGHDT and CDR2 is YNNKEL (reference sequence). The V end lost 0 bases, the J end lost 9 bases, and 15 bases lay between the germline ends. This CDR3 is built from 15 residues.